The TCR beta chain under discussion was sequenced for a study of beta chain features in type 1 diabetes. What was sequenced were expressed TCRB transcripts, since all of the isolated RNA had been reverse transcribed. Assay: immunoSEQ multiplex PCR; the TCRdb copy retains only in-frame clones and omits some. Of approximately 150,000 clones detected, about 10% appear once; the ten largest clones hold under 1.5%. Sorting of CD4+ naive, central memory, regulatory and stem cell-like memory cells was performed via CD45RO/CCR7/CD25/CD127/CD95/CD27. With 4 bases clipped from V and 4 bases from J, the junction kept 8 bases outside the gene matches. Germline-derived CDR1 and CDR2 are MNHNS and SASEGT. The CDR3 contains 15 residues.

This chain uses TRBV6-1 with TRBJ2-5, with TRBD2 identical over 8 bases. The TCR sequence derives from a man between 18 and 29 years old in good health. Sequenced: naive CD4+ T cells from blood. The CDR3 sequence: CASSAFTGGRETQYF. DNA for the CDR3: TGTGCCAGCAGTGCCTTTACGGGGGGGCGAGAGACCCAGTACTTC.